The 18 T cell receptor beta chains listed next were all sequenced from one sample in a study of T cell repertoires in cytomegalovirus infection. Each CDR3 protein is one row after TCRdb ran MiXCR on the reads. The sample contains roughly 76,000 distinct CDR3 sequences, more than 3% of which appear only once. Sequences were obtained from PBMCs. These receptors were taken from a human donor in good health (CMV status not recorded). Some clones in this sample may be carry-over from other donors' samples.

This clonotype has at least ten counts. The chain links TRBV20-1 to TRBJ1-5; TRBD1 might be the D (6 bases). The CDR3 sequence is 12 residues long. Germline CDR1 and CDR2: DFQATT and SNEGSKA (reference sequence). The V and J ends lost 6 bases and 3 bases respectively, with 9 bases between them. The CDR3 loop is CSANRVNQPQHF. CDR3 in DNA: TGCAGTGCCAACAGGGTCAATCAGCCCCAGCATTTT.

The sample holds many counts of this clonotype. V usage is TRBV6-1 and J usage is TRBJ1-6, with D possibly matching TRBD1 (5 bases). The ends were cut back, 5 bases at V and 4 bases at J, with 12 bases in the middle. CDR1 and CDR2 from the germline V gene are MNHNS and SASEGT. This CDR3 is built from 15 residues. The DNA for the CDR3 is TGTGCCAGCAGTCGAGGGGCATCTTATAATTCACCCCTCCACTTT. It codes for CASSRGASYNSPLHF.

In its sample, this clonotype was seen many times. The chain has TRBV12-3 or TRBV12-4 and TRBJ1-4; no clear D. V lost 3 bases to trimming and J lost 5 bases, with 7 bases between them. CDR3 size: 13 residues. The CDR3 region has the DNA TGTGCCAGCAGTTTGAACTGGAATGAAAAACTGTTTTTT. The encoded protein is CASSLNWNEKLFF.

This clonotype was counted ten times or more. The J gene is TRBJ1-2, the V gene TRBV15, with D unresolved. This CDR3 contains 14 residues. Trimming shortened V by 8 bases and J by 4 bases, and 17 bases separated the two germline ends. Germline CDR1 LNHNV, CDR2 YYDKDF (reference sequence). Here the CDR3 DNA reads TGTGCCACCTCCCCTCTCCAGGCCTCCTATGGCTACACCTTC. This codes for CATSPLQASYGYTF.

This clonotype was detected ten times or more. V and J are TRBV20-1 and TRBJ1-1; 12 bases are shared with TRBD1. This CDR3 has 15 residues. Unmatched junction bases numbered 5, after V lost 2 bases and J lost 4 bases. Per the germline V gene, CDR1 is DFQATT and CDR2 is SNEGSKA (reference sequence). CDR3 protein: CSARRDRGRVTEAFF. In DNA form, the CDR3 reads TGCAGTGCTAGAAGGGACAGGGGGCGCGTCACTGAAGCTTTCTTT.

In its sample, this clonotype was seen many times. The chain employs TRBV7-9 and TRBJ1-5; no reliable D call. V lost 2 bases and J 9 bases, leaving 11 bases between the germline ends. Germline CDR1 reads SEHNR; CDR2 reads FQNEAQ (reference sequence). CDR3 size: 13 residues. The CDR3 reads CASSLTSTSPQHF. The CDR3 nucleotides read TGTGCCAGCAGCTTAACTTCTACCTCGCCCCAGCATTTT.

This clonotype appeared many times. The rearrangement joins TRBV6-2 or TRBV6-3 to TRBJ1-1; D ambiguous. CDR1 is MNHEY, CDR2 SVGEGT, per germline. The V end was cut by 0 bases, the J end by 2 bases, with 7 bases between. CDR3 length: 14 amino acids. The CDR3: CASSYSGFNTEAFF. The CDR3, as DNA: TGTGCCAGCAGTTACTCTGGATTTAACACTGAAGCTTTCTTT.

This clonotype was found many times. V and J are TRBV23-1 and TRBJ2-7; possible D gene TRBD1, 6 bases. TRBV23-1 is noted as an ORF with a role that remains uncertain. The CDR3 contains 17 residues. Trimming removed 8 bases from V and 0 bases from J, with 23 bases in between. CDR3 bases: TGCGCCAGCGAGAAACTGCAGGACAGATTGAACTCCTACGAGCAGTACTTC. This encodes CASEKLQDRLNSYEQYF.

The sample holds many counts of this clonotype. The V call is TRBV7-9, the J call TRBJ2-1, with D tentatively TRBD2 (5 bases). V shed 8 bases and J shed 12 bases, with 20 bases lying between them. CDR1 is SEHNR and CDR2 is FQNEAQ in the germline V gene (reference sequence). This CDR3 region has 13 residues. In DNA, the CDR3 is TGTGCCAGCCACCAGGCCGGGAAGGCCCGGCAGTTCTTC. This gives the protein CASHQAGKARQFF. The full variable domain, its missing parts supplied by reference TRBV7-9 and TRBJ2-1, is DTGVSQNPRHKITKRGQNVTFRCDPISEHNRLYWYRQTLGQGPEFLTYFQNEAQLEKSRLLSDRFSAERPKGSFSTLEIQRTEQGDSAMYLCASHQAGKARQFFGPGTRLTVL.

This clonotype was detected ten times or more. This sequence joins TRBV7-2 and TRBJ2-1; TRBD2 matches 9 bases. Looked up from germline, CDR1 is SGHTA and CDR2 is FQGNSA. The CDR3 consists of 15 residues. V dropped 3 bases and J dropped 2; count of bases not matched to a gene: 2. DNA of the CDR3: TGTGCCAGCAGCTTTCTAGCGGGGACCTACAATGAGCAGTTCTTC. Protein: CASSFLAGTYNEQFF.

This clonotype was seen many times. A junction boundary mismatches the germline segment, possibly from a read error. The chain couples TRBV5-3 to TRBJ1-4; a possible D gene is TRBD1 (5 bases). TRBV5-3 is an ORF; its function is uncertain. CDR3 size: 14 residues. Written as DNA, the CDR3 is TGTGCCAGCAGCTTGGGGGATAGTAATGAAAAACTGTTTTTT. Its protein product is CASSLGDSNEKLFF.

In the case of this clonotype: The junction departs from the called germline gene at one end, perhaps through a read error. The J gene is TRBJ2-1, the V gene TRBV15; 7 nucleotides match TRBD2. This CDR3 has 15 residues. Germline lookup yields CDR1 LNHNV and CDR2 YYDKDF (reference sequence). In DNA form, the CDR3 reads TGTGCCACGAGCAGAGGTGGGGGGGGGGGGTGGGAGCAGTTCTTC. Translating gives CATSRGGGGGWEQFF.

This clonotype has a handful of counts. The chain links TRBV5-5 to TRBJ1-6, with 9 bases matching TRBD1. The CDR3 sequence is 16 residues long. V lost 4 bases and J lost 8; bases outside the gene matches: 10. CDR1 and CDR2 (germline): SGHKS, YYEKEE (reference sequence). In DNA, the CDR3 is TGTGCCAGCAGCCCGCGGGACAGGGTTGTTGATTCACCCCTCCACTTT. Its protein is CASSPRDRVVDSPLHF.

This clonotype was counted at least ten times. The rearrangement joins TRBV7-2 to TRBJ2-1; 8 bases match TRBD2. Trimming took 1 base from V and 2 from J; bases not matched to a gene: 7. Germline CDR1 and CDR2: SGHTA and FQGNSA. This CDR3 has 17 residues. CDR3 loop: CASSLVVAGGTYNEQFF. CDR3 DNA sequence: TGTGCCAGCAGCTTAGTTGTGGCGGGGGGAACCTACAATGAGCAGTTCTTC.

This clonotype was seen ten or more times. The rearrangement uses TRBV7-2 and TRBJ1-6; possible D gene TRBD1, 6 bases. CDR3 size: 17 residues. The V end lost 1 base, the J end lost 7 bases, and 17 bases lay between the germline ends. Germline CDR1 is SGHTA and CDR2 is FQGNSA. CDR3 DNA sequence: TGTGCCAGCAGCTTAGTAATGGGGGCGCGGCGCAATTCACCCCTCCACTTT. As protein: CASSLVMGARRNSPLHF.

This clonotype has ten or more counts. This chain uses TRBV12-3 or TRBV12-4 with TRBJ2-3; 7 bases are a match to TRBD2. J gave up 1 base and V 3 bases, and 1 base lay outside the gene matches. The CDR3 is 14 residues long. CDR3 sequence (DNA): TGTGCCAGCAGTTTCAGCGGGGGCACAGATACGCAGTATTTT. It codes for CASSFSGGTDTQYF.

At least ten counts were recorded for this clonotype. The rearrangement uses TRBV7-9 and TRBJ2-5; 8 nucleotides match TRBD1. Germline V gene lookup returns CDR1 SEHNR and CDR2 FQNEAQ (reference sequence). The CDR3 totals 14 residues. Trimming took 5 bases from V and 4 from J; bases not matched to a gene: 6. CDR3 amino acids: CASSHTGTGETQYF. In nucleotides, the CDR3 is TGTGCCAGCAGCCACACTGGGACAGGAGAGACCCAGTACTTC.

At least ten counts were recorded for this clonotype. The rearrangement uses TRBV7-2 and TRBJ1-2; TRBD1 matches at 7 bases. Per the germline V gene, CDR1 is SGHTA and CDR2 is FQGNSA. The CDR3 loop spans 14 amino acids. V shed 4 bases, J shed 7 bases, and the junction held 9 bases outside the gene matches. The CDR3 is CASSSLKTGIGYTF. Here the CDR3 DNA reads TGTGCCAGCAGCTCCTTGAAGACAGGGATTGGCTACACCTTC.